This T cell receptor beta chain was recorded in a study of blood T cell repertoires in COVID-19. Under the authors' procedure: Scientists estimated how many nucleated cells there were by amplifying reference gene primers. Some clones are missing from TCRdb's copy, which holds only in-frame ones; the method was immunoSEQ multiplex PCR. V and J calls plus clone size are reproduced from that table; the DNA served to infer D and trimming. The sample gives fewer than 40,000 clones, 90% to 95% of which show up once; roughly 13% is in the top ten. The germline V and J ends were trimmed by 4 bases and 4 bases, with 20 bases remaining between them. CDR1 is SEHNR, CDR2 FQNEAQ, per germline (reference sequence). This CDR3 comprises 16 residues.

The rearrangement joins TRBV7-9 to TRBJ2-7; no firm D call. Specimen: peripheral blood. The source is a human donor in a cohort sampled during active COVID-19. The CDR3 loop reads CASSSSGSPMPYEQYF. In DNA, the CDR3 is TGTGCCAGCAGCTCCTCCGGGTCCCCCATGCCATACGAGCAGTACTTC.